This TCR beta chain appears in the sequencing data of a study of T cell responses to AZD1222 COVID-19 vaccine. Study in general: Analysis merged second doses at about 4 or about 12 weeks.

Study-wide points: Only a handful of AZD1222 recipients tested seropositive at baseline. Of spike-specific TCRs, nearly half reportedly target regions left unmutated in variants. The sample set comprised mostly white British donors with more females, and clonal diversity was possibly underestimated.

The germline gives CDR1 SGHDT, CDR2 YYEEEE. J gave up 5 bases and V 4 bases, and 9 bases lay outside the gene matches. The CDR3 has 15 amino acids. Remarks on this clone: Antigen unknown.

Method: immunoSEQ multiplex PCR; TCRdb's copy keeps in-frame clones and lacks some. The sample includes tens of thousands of clones, about 85% of them seen just once. This chain connects TRBV5-6 to TRBJ1-1, with 9 bases matching TRBD1. Sequencing used peripheral blood, obtained on day 0 of AZD1222 vaccination. The clonotype was recovered from an adult in good health. CDR3 DNA: TGTGCCAGCAGCAACCGGGACAGGGTGGGAACTGAAGCTTTCTTT. Its protein product is CASSNRDRVGTEAFF.